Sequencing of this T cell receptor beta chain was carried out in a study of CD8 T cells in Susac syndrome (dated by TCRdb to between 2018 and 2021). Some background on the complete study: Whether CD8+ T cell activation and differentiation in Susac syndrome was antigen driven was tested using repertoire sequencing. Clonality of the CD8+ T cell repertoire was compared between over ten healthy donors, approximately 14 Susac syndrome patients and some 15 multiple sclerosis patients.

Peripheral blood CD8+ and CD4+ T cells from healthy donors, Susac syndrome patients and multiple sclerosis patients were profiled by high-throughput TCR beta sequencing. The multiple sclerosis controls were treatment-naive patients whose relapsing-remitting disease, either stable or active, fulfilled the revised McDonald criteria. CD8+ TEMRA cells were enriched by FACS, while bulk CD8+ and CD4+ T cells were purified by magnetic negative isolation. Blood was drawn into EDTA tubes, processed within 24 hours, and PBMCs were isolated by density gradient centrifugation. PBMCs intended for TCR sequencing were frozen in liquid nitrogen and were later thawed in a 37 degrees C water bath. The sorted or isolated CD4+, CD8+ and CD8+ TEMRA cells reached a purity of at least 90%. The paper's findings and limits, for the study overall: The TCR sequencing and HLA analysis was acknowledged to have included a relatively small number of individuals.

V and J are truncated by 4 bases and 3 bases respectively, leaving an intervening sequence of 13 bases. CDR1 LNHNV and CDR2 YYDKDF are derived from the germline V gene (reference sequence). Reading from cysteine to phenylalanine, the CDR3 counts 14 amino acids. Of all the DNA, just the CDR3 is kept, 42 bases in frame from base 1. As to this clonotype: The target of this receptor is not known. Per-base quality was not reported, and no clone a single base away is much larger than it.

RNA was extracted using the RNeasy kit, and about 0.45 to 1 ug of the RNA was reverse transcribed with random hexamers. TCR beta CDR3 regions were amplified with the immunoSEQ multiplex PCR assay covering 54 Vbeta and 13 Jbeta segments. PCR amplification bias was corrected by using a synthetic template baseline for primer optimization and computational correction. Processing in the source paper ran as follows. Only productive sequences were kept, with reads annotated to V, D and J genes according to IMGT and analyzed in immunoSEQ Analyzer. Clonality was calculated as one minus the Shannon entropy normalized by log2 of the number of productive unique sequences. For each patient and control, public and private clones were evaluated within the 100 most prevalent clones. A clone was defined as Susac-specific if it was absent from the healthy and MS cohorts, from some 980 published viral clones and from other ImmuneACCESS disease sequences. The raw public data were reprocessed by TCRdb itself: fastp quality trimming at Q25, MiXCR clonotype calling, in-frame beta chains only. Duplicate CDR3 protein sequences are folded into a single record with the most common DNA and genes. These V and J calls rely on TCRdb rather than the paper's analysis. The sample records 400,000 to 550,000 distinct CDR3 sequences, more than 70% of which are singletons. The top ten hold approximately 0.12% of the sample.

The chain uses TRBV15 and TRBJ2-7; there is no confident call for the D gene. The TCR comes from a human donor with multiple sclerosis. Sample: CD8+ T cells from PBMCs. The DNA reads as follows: TGTGCCACCAGCAAAGGACGGAGTAGCTACGAGCAGTACTTC. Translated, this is CATSKGRSSYEQYF.